This T cell receptor (beta chain) was sequenced for a study of OX40 agonist ivuxolimab in advanced cancers. At the level of the study: A partial response was reached by three patients: one with hepatocellular carcinoma and two with cutaneous melanoma.

Findings and limits, study-wide: Some nonresponders additionally presented with little normalized T-cell clonal expansion.

About this clone itself: What it binds is not known.

Some clones are missing from TCRdb's copy, which holds only in-frame ones; the method was immunoSEQ multiplex PCR. The profile shows around 58,000 clones, 94% of them singletons. J lost 7 bases, V lost 3 bases, and 5 bases had no gene match. Germline V gene sequence: CDR1 MRHNA, CDR2 SNTAGT. The CDR3 is made up of 14 amino acids. The chain carries TRBV6-4 and TRBJ2-2; 7 bases are shared with TRBD1. The sequence came from an adult with an advanced solid tumor such as melanoma, head and neck, liver or kidney cancer. This sample comprised CD4+ or CD8+ T cells sorted from blood, obtained in a trial of the OX40 agonist ivuxolimab. In nucleotides, the CDR3 is TGTGCCAGCAGTGAGGGCAGGGGGATCGGGGAGCTGTTTTTT. Protein sequence: CASSEGRGIGELFF.